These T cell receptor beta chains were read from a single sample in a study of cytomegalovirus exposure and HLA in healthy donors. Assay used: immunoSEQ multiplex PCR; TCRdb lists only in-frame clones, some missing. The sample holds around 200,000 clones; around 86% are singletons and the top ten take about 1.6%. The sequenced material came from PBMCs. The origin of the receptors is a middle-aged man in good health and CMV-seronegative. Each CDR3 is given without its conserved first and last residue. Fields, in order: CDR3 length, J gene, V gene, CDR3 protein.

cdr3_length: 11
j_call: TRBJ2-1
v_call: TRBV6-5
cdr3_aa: ASRAGAGNEQF

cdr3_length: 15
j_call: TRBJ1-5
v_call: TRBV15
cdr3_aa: ATSRVITGTGGQPQH

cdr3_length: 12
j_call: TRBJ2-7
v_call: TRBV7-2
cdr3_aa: ASSLKTGSYEQY

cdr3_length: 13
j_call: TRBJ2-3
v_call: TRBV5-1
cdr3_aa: ASSTGQGIMDTQY

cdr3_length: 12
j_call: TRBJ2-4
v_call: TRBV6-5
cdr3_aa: ASGISSGINIQY

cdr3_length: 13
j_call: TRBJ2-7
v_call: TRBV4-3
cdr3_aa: ASSQELSGAYEQY

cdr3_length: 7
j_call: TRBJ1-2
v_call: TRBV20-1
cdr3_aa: SASYGYT

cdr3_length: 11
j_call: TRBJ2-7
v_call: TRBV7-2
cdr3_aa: ASSGGLAGEQY

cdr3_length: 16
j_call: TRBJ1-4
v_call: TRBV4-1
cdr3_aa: ASSGSQGEAATNEKLF

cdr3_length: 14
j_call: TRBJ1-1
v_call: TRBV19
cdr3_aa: ASSIGEGHPRTEAF

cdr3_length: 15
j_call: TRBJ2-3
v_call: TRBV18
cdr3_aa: ASSPISPGRVTDTQY

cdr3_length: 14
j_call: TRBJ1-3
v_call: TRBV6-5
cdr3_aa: ASSYSASSSGNTIY

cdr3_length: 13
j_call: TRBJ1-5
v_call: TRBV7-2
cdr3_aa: ASSLVQNSNQPQH

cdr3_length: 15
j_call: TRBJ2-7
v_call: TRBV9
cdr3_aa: ASSPRLAGGSPFEQY

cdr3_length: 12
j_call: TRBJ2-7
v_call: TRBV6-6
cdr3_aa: ASSYSDSSYEQY

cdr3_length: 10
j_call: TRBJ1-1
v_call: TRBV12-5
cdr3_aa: ASGLELGEAF

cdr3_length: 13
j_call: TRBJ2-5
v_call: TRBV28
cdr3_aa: ASSFPGVGQETQY

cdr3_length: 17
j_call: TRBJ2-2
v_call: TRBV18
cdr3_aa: ASSPTLAGGASGTGELF

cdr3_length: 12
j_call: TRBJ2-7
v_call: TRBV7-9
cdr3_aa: ASSPGTGVYEQY

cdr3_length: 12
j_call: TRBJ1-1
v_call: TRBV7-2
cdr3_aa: ASSLGPSNTEAF

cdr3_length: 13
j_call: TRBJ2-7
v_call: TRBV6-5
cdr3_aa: ASSSPGQKEYEQY

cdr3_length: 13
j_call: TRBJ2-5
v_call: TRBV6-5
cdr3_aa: ASSYMSSGRETQY

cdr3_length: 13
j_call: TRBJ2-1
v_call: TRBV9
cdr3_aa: ASSVGGYAYNEQF

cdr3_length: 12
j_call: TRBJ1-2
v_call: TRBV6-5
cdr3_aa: ASSRGFGSYGYT

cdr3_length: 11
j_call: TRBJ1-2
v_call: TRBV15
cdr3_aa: ATSSRGPYGYT

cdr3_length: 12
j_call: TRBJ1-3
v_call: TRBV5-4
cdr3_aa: ASKMGSSGNTIY

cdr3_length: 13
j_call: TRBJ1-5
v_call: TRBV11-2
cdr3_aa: ASSLGQQKSQPQH

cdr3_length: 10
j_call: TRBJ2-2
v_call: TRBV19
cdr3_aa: ASSIRTGELF

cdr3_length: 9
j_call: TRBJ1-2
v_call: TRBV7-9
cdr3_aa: ASMGGAGYT

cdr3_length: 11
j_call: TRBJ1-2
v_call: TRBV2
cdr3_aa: ASSLQGARGYT

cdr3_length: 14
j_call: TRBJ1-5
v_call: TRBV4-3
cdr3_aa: ASSQDTAGRNQPQH

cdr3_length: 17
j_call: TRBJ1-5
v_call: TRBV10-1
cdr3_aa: ASSFGDSPPRLPNQPQH

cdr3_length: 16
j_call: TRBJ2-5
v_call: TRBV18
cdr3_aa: ASSSSERQGGFIETQY

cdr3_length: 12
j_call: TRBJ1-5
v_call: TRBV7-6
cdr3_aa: ASSLTDLGQPQH

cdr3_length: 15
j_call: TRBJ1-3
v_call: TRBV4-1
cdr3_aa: ASSQGDRGLAGNTIY

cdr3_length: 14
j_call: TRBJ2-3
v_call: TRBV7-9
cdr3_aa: SSSLQGLAGADTQY

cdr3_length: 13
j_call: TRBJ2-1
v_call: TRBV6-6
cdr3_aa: ASSPAGGSYNEQF

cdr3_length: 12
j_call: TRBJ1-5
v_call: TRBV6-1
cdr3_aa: ASIVQDSNQPQH

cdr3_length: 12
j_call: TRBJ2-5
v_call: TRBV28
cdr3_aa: ASSSGLARREQY

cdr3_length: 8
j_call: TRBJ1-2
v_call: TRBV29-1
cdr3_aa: SAPSRGYT

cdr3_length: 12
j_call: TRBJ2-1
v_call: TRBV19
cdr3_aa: ASRAHQGYNEQF

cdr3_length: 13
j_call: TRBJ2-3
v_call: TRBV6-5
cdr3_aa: ASSLGTRGPDTQY

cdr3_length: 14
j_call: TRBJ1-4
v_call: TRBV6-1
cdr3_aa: ASSEEGGGGREKLF

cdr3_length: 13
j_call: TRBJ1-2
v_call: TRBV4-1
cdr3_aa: ASSQEAQGNYGYT

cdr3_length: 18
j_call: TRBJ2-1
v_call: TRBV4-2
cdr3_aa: ASSQFLGTGGSTRVNEQF

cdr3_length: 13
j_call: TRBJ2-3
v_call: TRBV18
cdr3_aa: ASSPPPSGTDTQY

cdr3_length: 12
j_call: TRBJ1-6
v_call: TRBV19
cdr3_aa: ASRPGQGVSPLH

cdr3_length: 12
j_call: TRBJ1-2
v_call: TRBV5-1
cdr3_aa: ASSLGQGGGGYT